This T cell receptor beta chain was sequenced in a study of T-cell memory formation after mild COVID-19. Study conclusions and caveats: Clones which contracted sat mainly in CM and EM if CD4+, and in EMRA if CD8+.

This clonotype has just a few counts. Its cognate antigen is unknown. TCRdb re-called the 5' RACE reads through MiXCR, storing one row per CDR3 protein. The data contain a few hundred thousand distinct CDR3 sequences, approximately 14% of them singletons. The CDR3 spans 16 residues. V was cut by 1 base and J by 2 bases, with 15 bases left in between. Germline V lookup: CDR1 SEHNR, CDR2 FQNEAQ (reference sequence). This TCR came from a young man who had mild COVID-19 (a few samples of this study predate the infection). Cell type and time point are not known. The rearrangement links TRBV7-9 to TRBJ2-7, with D possibly being TRBD1 (6 bases). The sequenced sample was PBMCs or a T cell subset sorted from them (not recorded which). The CDR3: CASSLVGDTKPYEQYF. The CDR3 region has the DNA TGTGCCAGCAGCTTAGTGGGGGACACGAAACCCTACGAGCAGTACTTC.